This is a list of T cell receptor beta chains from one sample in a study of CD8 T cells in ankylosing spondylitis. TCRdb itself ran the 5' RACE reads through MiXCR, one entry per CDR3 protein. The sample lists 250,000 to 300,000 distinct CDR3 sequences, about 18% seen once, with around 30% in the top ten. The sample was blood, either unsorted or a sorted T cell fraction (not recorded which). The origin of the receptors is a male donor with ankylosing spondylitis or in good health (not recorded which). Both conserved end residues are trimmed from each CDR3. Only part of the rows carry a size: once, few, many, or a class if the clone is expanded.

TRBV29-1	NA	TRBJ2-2	SVESGQGTPGELF
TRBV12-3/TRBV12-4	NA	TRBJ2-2	ASRPRVAGELF
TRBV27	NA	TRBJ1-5	ASSLSGATGEQH
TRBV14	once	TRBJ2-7	ASSPLTSGVGEQY
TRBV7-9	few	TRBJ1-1	ASSLAPPGGNTEAF
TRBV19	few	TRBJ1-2	ASSMGWSYGYT
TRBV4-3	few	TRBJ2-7	ASSPGRGGSFHEQY
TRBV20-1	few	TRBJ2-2	SAGGLADKSIELF
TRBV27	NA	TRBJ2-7	ASSLSAQSSYEQY
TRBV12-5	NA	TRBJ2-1	ASGLAGGPYNEQF
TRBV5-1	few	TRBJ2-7	ASSFGGRDHEQY
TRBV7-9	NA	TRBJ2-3	ASSATFDSEYTDTQY
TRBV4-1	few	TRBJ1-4	ASSHLVGGPNEKLF
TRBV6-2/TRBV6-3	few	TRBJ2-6	ASSYRDRGLPESGANVLT
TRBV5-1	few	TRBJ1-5	ASSLKGREFYSNQPQH
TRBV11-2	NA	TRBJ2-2	ASSLGPNVGELF
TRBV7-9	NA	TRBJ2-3	ASSLSAVESTDTQY
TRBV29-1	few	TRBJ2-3	SVEGIRFGTDTQY
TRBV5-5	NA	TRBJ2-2	ASSETLWLAGELF
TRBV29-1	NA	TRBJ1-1	SVDPGSKAF
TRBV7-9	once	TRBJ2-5	ASSSAQGLETQY
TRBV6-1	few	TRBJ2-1	ASSTFSGVYNEQF
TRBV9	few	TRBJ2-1	ASSVGGGEQF
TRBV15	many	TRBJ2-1	ATSGPYNEQF
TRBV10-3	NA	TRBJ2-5	AISEKRNQETQY
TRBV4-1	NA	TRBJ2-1	ASSPGRWNEQF
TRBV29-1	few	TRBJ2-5	SVHGVAQETQY
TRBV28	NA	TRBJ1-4	ASSTLTGAAEVVEKLF
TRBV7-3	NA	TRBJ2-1	ASSSDGDNEQF
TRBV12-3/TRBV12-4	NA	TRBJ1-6	ASSWTGNSPLH
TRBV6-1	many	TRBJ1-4	ASSAWDGNEKLF
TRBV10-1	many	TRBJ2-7	ASSVPGYEQY
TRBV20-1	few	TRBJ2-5	SARIGDRQETQY
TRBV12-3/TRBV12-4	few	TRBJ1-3	ASSRGGGTGNTIY
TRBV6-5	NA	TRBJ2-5	ASEDYQETQY
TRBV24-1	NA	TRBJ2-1	ATSDSLLAISYNEQF
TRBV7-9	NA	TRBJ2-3	ASSLTSVSTDTQY
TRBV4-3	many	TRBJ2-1	ASSQEGQPGGEQF
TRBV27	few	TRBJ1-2	ASSPTTGDGYT
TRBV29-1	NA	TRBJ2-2	SVRGGPGELF
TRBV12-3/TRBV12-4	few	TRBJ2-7	ASRGLAVEQY
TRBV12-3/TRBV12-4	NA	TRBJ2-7	ASARGTVGEQY
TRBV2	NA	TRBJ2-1	AIDPVNEQF
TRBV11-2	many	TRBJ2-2	ASSFTGRWDTGELF
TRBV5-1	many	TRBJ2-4	ASSLAGQGETIQY
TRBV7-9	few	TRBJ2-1	ASSFSTSSSYNEQF
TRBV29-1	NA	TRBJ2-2	SVVPAGAETGELF
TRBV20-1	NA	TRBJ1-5	SARGGAGNLFQPQH
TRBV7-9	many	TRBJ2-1	ASSSLFNEQF
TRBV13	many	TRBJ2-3	ASSSQTDTQY
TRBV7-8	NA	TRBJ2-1	ASSLVWTSDEQF
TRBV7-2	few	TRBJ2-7	ASSPHRELLYEQY